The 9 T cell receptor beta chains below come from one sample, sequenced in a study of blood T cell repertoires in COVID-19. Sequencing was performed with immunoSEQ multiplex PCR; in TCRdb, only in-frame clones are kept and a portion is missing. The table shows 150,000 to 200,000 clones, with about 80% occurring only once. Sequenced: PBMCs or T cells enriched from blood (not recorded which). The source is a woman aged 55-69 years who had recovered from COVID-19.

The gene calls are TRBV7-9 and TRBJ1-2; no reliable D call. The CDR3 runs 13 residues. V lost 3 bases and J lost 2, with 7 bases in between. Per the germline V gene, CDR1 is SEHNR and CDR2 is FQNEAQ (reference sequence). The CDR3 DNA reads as TGTGCCAGCAGCTTTAGCCAGAACTATGGCTACACCTTC. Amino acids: CASSFSQNYGYTF.

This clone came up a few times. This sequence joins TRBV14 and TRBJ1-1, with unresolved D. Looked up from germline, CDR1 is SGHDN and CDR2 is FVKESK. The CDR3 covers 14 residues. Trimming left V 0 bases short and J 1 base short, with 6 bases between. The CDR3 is CASSQELPNTEAFF. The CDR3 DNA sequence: TGTGCCAGCAGCCAAGAACTCCCGAACACTGAAGCTTTCTTT.

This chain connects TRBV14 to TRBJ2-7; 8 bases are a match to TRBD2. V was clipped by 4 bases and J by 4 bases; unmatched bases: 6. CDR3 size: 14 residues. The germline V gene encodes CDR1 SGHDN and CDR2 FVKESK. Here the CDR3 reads CASSPYGRGYEQYF. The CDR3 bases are TGTGCCAGCAGCCCCTACGGGAGGGGATACGAGCAGTACTTC. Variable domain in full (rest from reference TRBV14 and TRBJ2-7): EAGVTQFPSHSVIEKGQTVTLRCDPISGHDNLYWYRRVMGKEIKFLLHFVKESKQDESGMPNNRFLAERTGGTYSTLKVQPAELEDSGVYFCASSPYGRGYEQYFGPGTRLTVT.

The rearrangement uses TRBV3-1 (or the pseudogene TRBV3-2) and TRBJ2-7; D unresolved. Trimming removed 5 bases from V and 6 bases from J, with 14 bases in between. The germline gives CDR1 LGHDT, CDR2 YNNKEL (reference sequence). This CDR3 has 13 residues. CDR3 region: CASSTQLGTEQYF. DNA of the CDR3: TGTGCCAGCAGCACCCAGCTAGGAACCGAGCAGTACTTC.

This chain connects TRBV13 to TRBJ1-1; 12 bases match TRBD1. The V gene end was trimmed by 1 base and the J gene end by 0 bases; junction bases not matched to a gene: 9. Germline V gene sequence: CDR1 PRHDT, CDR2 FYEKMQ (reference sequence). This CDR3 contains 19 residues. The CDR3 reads CASSLEDTGTGGLNTEAFF. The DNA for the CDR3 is TGTGCCAGCAGCTTAGAAGATACGGGGACAGGGGGCTTGAACACTGAAGCTTTCTTT.

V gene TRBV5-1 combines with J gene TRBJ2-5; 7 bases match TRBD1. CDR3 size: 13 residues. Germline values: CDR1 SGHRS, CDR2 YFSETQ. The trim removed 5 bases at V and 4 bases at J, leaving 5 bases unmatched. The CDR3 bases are TGCGCCAGCAGGACAGGGTCCTCAGAGACCCAGTACTTC. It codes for CASRTGSSETQYF.

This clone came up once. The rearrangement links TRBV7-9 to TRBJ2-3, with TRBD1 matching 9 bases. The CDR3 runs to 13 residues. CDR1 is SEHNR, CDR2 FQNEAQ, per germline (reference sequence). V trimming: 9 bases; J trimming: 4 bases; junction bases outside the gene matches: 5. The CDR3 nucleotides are TGTGCCAGTACAAGGACAGGGGCAGATACGCAGTATTTT. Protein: CASTRTGADTQYF. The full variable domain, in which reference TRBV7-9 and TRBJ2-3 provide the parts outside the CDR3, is DTGVSQNPRHKITKRGQNVTFRCDPISEHNRLYWYRQTLGQGPEFLTYFQNEAQLEKSRLLSDRFSAERPKGSFSTLEIQRTEQGDSAMYLCASTRTGADTQYFGPGTRLTVL.

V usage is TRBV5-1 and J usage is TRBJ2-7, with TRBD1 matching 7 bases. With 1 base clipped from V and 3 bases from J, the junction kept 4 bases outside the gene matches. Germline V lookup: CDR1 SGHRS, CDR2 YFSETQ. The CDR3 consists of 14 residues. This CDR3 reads CASSLTGVSYEQYF. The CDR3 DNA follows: TGCGCCAGCAGCTTGACAGGGGTAAGCTACGAGCAGTACTTC.

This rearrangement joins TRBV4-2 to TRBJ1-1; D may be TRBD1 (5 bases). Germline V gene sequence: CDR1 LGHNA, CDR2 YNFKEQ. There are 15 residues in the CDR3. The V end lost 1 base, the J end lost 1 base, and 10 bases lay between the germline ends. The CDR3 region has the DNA TGTGCCAGCAGCCAAGCCGGGGGGAAGAACACTGAAGCTTTCTTT. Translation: CASSQAGGKNTEAFF.